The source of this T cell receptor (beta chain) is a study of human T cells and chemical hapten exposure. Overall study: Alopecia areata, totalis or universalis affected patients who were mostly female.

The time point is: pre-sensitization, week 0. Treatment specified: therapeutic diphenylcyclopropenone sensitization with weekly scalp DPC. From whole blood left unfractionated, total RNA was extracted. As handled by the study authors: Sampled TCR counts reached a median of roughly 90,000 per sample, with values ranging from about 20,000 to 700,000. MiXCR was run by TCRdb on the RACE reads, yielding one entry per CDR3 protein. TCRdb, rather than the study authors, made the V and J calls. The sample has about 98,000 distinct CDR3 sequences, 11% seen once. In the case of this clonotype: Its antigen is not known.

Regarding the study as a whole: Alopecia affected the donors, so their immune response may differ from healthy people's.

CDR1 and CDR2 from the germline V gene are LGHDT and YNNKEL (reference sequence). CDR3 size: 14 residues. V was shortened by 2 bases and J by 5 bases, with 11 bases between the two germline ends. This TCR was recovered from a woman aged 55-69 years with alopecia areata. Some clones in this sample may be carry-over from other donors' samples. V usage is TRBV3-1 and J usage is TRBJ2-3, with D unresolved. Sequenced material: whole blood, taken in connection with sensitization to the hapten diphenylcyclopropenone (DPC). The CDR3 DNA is TGTGCCAGCAGCCAAAACCCACAGATAGATACGCAGTATTTT. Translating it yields CASSQNPQIDTQYF.